This T cell receptor (beta chain) was obtained from a study of vaccination and CD4 T cells after COVID-19. This CDR3 comprises 13 residues. Germline CDR1 is SGHRS and CDR2 is YFSETQ. The germline V and J ends were trimmed by 0 bases and 6 bases, with 10 bases remaining between them. Sequenced with the Oncomine TCR Beta short-read assay was DNA taken from cultured CD4+ T cells. TCRdb processed the PCR reads anew with MiXCR; each CDR3 protein has one entry. The sample records 15,000 to 20,000 distinct CDR3 sequences, 45% to 60% being singletons. The treatment was: approximately 9-day PBMC culture with coronavirus spike peptide pools or control peptides (ViraFEST assay). Study outcomes and limitations: There were relatively few convalescent patients studied, and there were no early post-infection timepoints. Spike mono-reactive clones accounted for 304 of the 307 vaccine-specific clones found in convalescent patients. The rise in median SARS-CoV-2-reactive clonotypes, from approximately 21 to 40, was not significant.

Remarks on this clonotype: The antigen is undetermined.

The sequenced sample was CD4+ T cells from blood, cultured in vitro. The clonotype was recovered from a human donor who had recovered from COVID-19. The chain has TRBV5-1 and TRBJ2-7; D possibly corresponds to TRBD2 (5 bases). This CDR3 is CASSLAGFSEQYF. Written as DNA, the CDR3 is TGCGCCAGCAGCTTGGCGGGGTTCAGCGAGCAGTACTTC.